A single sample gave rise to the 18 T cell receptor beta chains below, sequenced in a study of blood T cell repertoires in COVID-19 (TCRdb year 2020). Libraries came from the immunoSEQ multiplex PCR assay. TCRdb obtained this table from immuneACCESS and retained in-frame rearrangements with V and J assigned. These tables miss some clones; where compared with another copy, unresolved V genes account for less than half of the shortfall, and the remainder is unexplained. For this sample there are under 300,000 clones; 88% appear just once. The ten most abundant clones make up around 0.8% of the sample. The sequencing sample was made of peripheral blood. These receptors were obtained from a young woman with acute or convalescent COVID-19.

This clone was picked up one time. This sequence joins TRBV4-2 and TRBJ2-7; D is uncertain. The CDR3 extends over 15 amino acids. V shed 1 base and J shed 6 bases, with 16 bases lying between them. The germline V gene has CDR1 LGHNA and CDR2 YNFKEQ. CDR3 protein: CASSQVSFKRSEQYF. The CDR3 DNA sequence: TGTGCCAGCAGCCAAGTTTCATTTAAGAGATCCGAGCAGTACTTC.

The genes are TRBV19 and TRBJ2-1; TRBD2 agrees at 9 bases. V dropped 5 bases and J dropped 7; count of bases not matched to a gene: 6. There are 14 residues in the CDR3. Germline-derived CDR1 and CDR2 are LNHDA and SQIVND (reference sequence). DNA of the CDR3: TGTGCCAGTAGTGTAACTAGCGGGCCTAATGAGCAGTTCTTC. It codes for CASSVTSGPNEQFF.

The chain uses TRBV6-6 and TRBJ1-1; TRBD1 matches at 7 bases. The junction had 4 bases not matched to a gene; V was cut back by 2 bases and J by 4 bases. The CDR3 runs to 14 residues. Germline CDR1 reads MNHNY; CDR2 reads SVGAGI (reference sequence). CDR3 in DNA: TGTGCCAGCAGTTACACAGGGGAGACCACTGAAGCTTTCTTT. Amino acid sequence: CASSYTGETTEAFF.

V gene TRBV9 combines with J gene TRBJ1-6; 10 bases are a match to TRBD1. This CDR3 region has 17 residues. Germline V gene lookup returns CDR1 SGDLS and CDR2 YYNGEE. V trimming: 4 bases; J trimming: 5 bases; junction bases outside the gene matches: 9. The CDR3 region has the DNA TGTGCCAGCAGCCCGTCCGGGACAGGGGTCCATAATTCACCCCTCCACTTT. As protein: CASSPSGTGVHNSPLHF. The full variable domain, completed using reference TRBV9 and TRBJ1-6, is DSGVTQTPKHLITATGQRVTLRCSPRSGDLSVYWYQQSLDQGLQFLIQYYNGEERAKGNILERFSAQQFPDLHSELNLSSLELGDSALYFCASSPSGTGVHNSPLHFGNGTRLTVT.

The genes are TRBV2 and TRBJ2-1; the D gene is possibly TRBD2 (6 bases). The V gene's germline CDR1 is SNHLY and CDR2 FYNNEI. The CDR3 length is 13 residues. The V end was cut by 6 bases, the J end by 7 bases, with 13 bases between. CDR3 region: CASRRELANEQFF. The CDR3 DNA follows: TGTGCCAGCAGGCGCGAACTAGCAAATGAGCAGTTCTTC. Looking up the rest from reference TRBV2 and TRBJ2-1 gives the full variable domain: EPEVTQTPSHQVTQMGQEVILRCVPISNHLYFYWYRQILGQKVEFLVSFYNNEISEKSEIFDDQFSVERPDGSNFTLKIRSTKLEDSAMYFCASRRELANEQFFGPGTRLTVL.

The CDR3 loop reads CASSIGGTLSTDTQYF. The CDR3 DNA sequence: TGTGCCAGTAGTATCGGCGGAACTCTTAGCACAGATACGCAGTATTTT. J is TRBJ2-3 and V is TRBV19; D gene ambiguous. The CDR3 spans 16 residues. CDR1 is LNHDA and CDR2 is SQIVND in the germline V gene (reference sequence). V lost 3 bases, J lost 0 bases, and 13 bases lay in between. Looking up the rest from reference TRBV19 and TRBJ2-3 gives the full variable domain: DGGITQSPKYLFRKEGQNVTLSCEQNLNHDAMYWYRQDPGQGLRLIYYSQIVNDFQKGDIAEGYSVSREKKESFPLTVTSAQKNPTAFYLCASSIGGTLSTDTQYFGPGTRLTVL.

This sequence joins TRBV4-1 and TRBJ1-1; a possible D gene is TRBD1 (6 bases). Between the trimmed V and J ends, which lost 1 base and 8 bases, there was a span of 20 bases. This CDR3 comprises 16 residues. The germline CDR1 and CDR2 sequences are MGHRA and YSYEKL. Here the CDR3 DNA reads TGCGCCAGCAGCCAAGTAACAGGGAGTTCCTACTTGGAAGCTTTCTTT. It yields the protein CASSQVTGSSYLEAFF.

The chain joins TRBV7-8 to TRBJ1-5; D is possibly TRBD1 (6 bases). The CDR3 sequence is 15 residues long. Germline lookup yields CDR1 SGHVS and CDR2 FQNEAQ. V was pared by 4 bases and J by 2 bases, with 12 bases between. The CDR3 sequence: CASSSDGGGNQPQHF. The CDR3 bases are TGTGCCAGCAGCTCCGATGGGGGCGGCAATCAGCCCCAGCATTTT.

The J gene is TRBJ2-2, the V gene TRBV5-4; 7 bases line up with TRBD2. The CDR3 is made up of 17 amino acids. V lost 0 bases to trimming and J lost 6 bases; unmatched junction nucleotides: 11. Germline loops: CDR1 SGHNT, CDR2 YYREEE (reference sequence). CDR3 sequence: CASSLDGAGVLSGELFF. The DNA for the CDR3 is TGTGCCAGCAGCTTGGACGGGGCGGGAGTCCTGTCCGGGGAGCTGTTTTTT.

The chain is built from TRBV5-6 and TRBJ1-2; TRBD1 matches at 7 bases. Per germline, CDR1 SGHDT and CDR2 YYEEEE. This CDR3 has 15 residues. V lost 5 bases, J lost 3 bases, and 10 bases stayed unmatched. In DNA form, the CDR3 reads TGTGCCAGCAGAGTAGGGGGCGGTCGCGACTATGGCTACACCTTC. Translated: CASRVGGGRDYGYTF.

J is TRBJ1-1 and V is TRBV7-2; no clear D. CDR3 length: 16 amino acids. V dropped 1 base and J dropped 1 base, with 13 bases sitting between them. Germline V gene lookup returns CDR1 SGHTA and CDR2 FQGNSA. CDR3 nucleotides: TGTGCCAGCAGCTTAGACGGGAGTCGGTGGAACACTGAAGCTTTCTTT. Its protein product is CASSLDGSRWNTEAFF.

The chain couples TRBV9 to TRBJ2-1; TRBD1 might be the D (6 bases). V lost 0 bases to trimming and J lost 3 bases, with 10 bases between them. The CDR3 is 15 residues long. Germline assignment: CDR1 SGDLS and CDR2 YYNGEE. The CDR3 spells CASSVGDRNYNEQFF. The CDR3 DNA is TGTGCCAGCAGCGTAGGCGACAGGAACTACAATGAGCAGTTCTTC.

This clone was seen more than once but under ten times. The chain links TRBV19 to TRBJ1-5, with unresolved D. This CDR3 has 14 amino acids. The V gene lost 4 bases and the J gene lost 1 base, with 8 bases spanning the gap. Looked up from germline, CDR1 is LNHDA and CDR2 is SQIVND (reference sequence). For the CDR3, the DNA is TGTGCCAGTAGTACCGGGAAAAGCAATCAGCCCCAGCATTTT. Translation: CASSTGKSNQPQHF.

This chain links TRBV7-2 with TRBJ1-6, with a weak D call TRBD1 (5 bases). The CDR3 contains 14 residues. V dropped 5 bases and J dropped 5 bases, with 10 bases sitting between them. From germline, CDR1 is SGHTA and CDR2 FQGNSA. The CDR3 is CASSHRQNNSPLHF. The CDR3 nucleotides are TGTGCCAGCAGCCACCGACAGAATAATTCACCCCTCCACTTT.

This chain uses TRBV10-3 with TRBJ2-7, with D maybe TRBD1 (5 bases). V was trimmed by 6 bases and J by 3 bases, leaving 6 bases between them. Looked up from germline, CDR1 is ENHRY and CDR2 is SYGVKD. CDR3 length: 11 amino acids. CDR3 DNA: TGTGCCATCAGCGACAGCTACGAGCAGTACTTC. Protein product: CAISDSYEQYF.

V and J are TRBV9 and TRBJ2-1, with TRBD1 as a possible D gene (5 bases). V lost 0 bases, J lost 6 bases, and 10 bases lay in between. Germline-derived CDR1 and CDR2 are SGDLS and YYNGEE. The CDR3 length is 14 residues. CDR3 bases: TGTGCCAGCAGCGTAGCTCAGGGTTCCAATGAGCAGTTCTTC. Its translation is CASSVAQGSNEQFF.

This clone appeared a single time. For the CDR3, the DNA is TGTGCCATCAGTGAGTTGGGAGCCTCCTATGGCTACACCTTC. Amino acid sequence: CAISELGASYGYTF. The rearrangement uses TRBV10-3 and TRBJ1-2; no definite D call. Germline V gives CDR1 ENHRY, CDR2 SYGVKD. The CDR3 spans 14 residues. V lost 1 base, J lost 4 bases, and 10 bases lay in between.

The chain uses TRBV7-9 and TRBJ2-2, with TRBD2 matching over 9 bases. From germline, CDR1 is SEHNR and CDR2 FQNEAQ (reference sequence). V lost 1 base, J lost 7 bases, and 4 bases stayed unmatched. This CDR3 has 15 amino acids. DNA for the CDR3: TGTGCCAGCAGCTTAGGGACTAGCGTTATCGGGGAGCTGTTTTTT. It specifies CASSLGTSVIGELFF.